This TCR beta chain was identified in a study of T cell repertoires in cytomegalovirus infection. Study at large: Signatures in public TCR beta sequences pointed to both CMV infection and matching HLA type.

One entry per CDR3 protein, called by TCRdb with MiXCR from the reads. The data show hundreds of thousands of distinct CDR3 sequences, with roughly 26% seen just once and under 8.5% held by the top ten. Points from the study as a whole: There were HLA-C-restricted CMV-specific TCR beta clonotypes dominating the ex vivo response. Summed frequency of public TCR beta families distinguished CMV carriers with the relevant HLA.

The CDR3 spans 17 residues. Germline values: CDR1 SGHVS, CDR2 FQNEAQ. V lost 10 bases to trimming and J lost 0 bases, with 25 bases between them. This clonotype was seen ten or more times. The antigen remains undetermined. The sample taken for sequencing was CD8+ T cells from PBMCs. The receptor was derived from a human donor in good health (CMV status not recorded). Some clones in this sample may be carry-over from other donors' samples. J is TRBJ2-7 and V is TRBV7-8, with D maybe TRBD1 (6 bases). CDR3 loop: CATEGTLRQEDSYEQYF. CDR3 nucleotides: TGTGCCACGGAAGGTACCCTGCGACAGGAGGACTCCTACGAGCAGTACTTC.